This T cell receptor beta chain was captured by sequencing in a study of OX40 agonist ivuxolimab in advanced cancers. The wider study: Every 2 weeks, patients received ivuxolimab intravenously, dosed at 0.01 to 10 mg/kg. Three patients showed partial responses: one hepatocellular carcinoma and two cutaneous melanoma cases.

This clone was recorded once. This table comes from immunoSEQ multiplex PCR, and its TCRdb copy is limited to in-frame clones, with some not included. The sample yields about 53,000 clones, nearly 80% seen once. J lost 7 bases, V lost 5 bases, and 12 bases had no gene match. The CDR3 is 16 amino acids. The V gene's germline CDR1 is SEHNR and CDR2 FQNEAQ (reference sequence). The starting material was CD4+ or CD8+ T cells sorted from blood, obtained in a trial of the OX40 agonist ivuxolimab. This sequence originates from an adult with an advanced solid tumor such as melanoma, head and neck, liver or kidney cancer. V and J are TRBV7-9 and TRBJ2-2; 8 bases agree with TRBD1. CDR3 coding DNA: TGTGCCAGCAGCCCTTATGGCAGGGGGCTCGACGGGGAGCTGTTTTTT. Its translation is CASSPYGRGLDGELFF.